A selection of T cell receptor beta chains follows, all from one sample in a study of cytomegalovirus exposure and HLA in healthy donors. Profiled with immunoSEQ multiplex PCR; TCRdb holds only in-frame clones, not every one. Of some 140,000 clones listed, around 70% are singletons. Source material: PBMCs. The receptors stem from a man aged 25-45 years in good health and CMV-seronegative. The CDR3 runs from the conserved cysteine through the conserved F or W. Each record gives: clone size, J gene, D gene, V gene, CDR3 protein, CDR3 DNA. A D gene is named only where the DNA matches it firmly. Clone size, where shown, is once, few, many, or a class for clones that have expanded.

NA,TRBJ2-7,NA,TRBV6-5,CASTSSGTYEQYF,TGTGCCAGCACCAGTAGCGGAACCTACGAGCAGTACTTC
NA,TRBJ2-5,TRBD1,TRBV18,CASSRGQGETQYF,TGTGCCAGCTCACGCGGACAGGGGGAGACCCAGTACTTC
NA,TRBJ2-3,NA,TRBV5-4,CATGVEYGTDTQYF,TGTGCCACCGGAGTCGAATACGGCACAGATACGCAGTATTTT
NA,TRBJ1-1,NA,TRBV27,CATKSGNTEAFF,TGTGCCACCAAATCGGGGAACACTGAAGCTTTCTTT
NA,TRBJ2-7,NA,TRBV2,CASNRQGAPYEQYF,TGTGCCAGCAATCGGCAAGGGGCGCCCTACGAGCAGTACTTC
few,TRBJ1-3,NA,TRBV21-1,CASSKNRRLDSRGNTIYF,TGTGCCAGCAGCAAAAATCGGCGGCTAGACAGTCGGGGAAACACCATATATTTT
NA,TRBJ2-7,NA,TRBV15,CATSRDGQEGIEQYF,TGTGCCACCAGCAGAGACGGACAGGAGGGGATCGAGCAGTACTTC
NA,TRBJ2-7,NA,TRBV11-2,CASSFRDSYEQYF,TGTGCCAGCAGCTTCCGGGACTCCTACGAGCAGTACTTC
few,TRBJ1-1,NA,TRBV7-2,CASSVYSNTEAFF,TGTGCCAGCAGCGTGTATTCGAACACTGAAGCTTTCTTT
NA,TRBJ1-1,NA,TRBV19,CASSYPGLQAFF,TGTGCCAGTAGCTACCCGGGACTCCAAGCTTTCTTT
NA,TRBJ1-1,TRBD1,TRBV19,CASSMGTGWNTEAFF,TGTGCCAGTAGTATGGGGACAGGCTGGAACACTGAAGCTTTCTTT
NA,TRBJ2-7,NA,TRBV28,CASSRDSEADEQYF,TGTGCCAGCAGCCGAGACAGTGAAGCTGACGAGCAGTACTTC
NA,TRBJ1-3,NA,TRBV6-5,CASSYAQISGNTIYF,TGTGCCAGCAGTTATGCACAGATCTCTGGAAACACCATATATTTT
NA,TRBJ2-3,TRBD2,TRBV29-1,CSVSSGSSTDTQYF,TGCAGCGTTAGCAGCGGGAGTAGCACAGATACGCAGTATTTT
many,TRBJ2-7,TRBD1,TRBV6-5,CASTRQGGEQYF,TGTGCCAGCACCAGACAGGGCGGGGAGCAGTACTTC
NA,TRBJ1-4,TRBD1,TRBV9,CASSDREQYNEKLFF,TGTGCCAGCTCCGACAGGGAACAATATAATGAAAAACTGTTTTTT
NA,TRBJ1-3,NA,TRBV10-3,CAVRTVTGNTIYF,TGTGCCGTGAGGACAGTCACTGGAAACACCATATATTTT
NA,TRBJ2-3,NA,TRBV27,CASSWLRRVGDSDTQYF,TGTGCCAGCAGTTGGCTACGGAGGGTGGGCGACTCTGATACGCAGTATTTT
NA,TRBJ1-2,TRBD1,TRBV6-5,CASSSQGAGYGYTF,TGTGCCAGCAGTTCGCAGGGGGCCGGCTATGGCTACACCTTC
NA,TRBJ2-1,TRBD2,TRBV4-3,CASSQDVAGAGEQFF,TGCGCCAGCAGCCAAGATGTCGCGGGAGCAGGAGAGCAGTTCTTC
NA,TRBJ2-7,TRBD2,TRBV20-1,CSAGLAGEQYF,TGCAGTGCTGGACTAGCGGGCGAGCAGTACTTC
few,TRBJ1-1,NA,TRBV5-6,CASSPLFGGPAEAFF,TGTGCCAGCAGCCCCCTTTTCGGGGGACCCGCTGAAGCTTTCTTT
NA,TRBJ2-5,NA,TRBV27,CASSLTGTAQYF,TGTGCCAGCAGTTTAACAGGGACGGCCCAGTACTTC
NA,TRBJ2-5,TRBD2,TRBV7-7,CASSLGSGGQETQYF,TGTGCTAGCAGCTTAGGGAGCGGGGGACAAGAGACCCAGTACTTC
NA,TRBJ1-1,NA,TRBV18,CASSASHLNTEAFF,TGTGCCAGCTCAGCCAGTCACCTGAACACTGAAGCTTTCTTT
once,TRBJ1-5,NA,TRBV7-3,CASSLEGVNQPQHF,TGTGCCAGCAGCCTTGAAGGGGTAAATCAGCCCCAGCATTTT
few,TRBJ2-3,NA,TRBV19,CASSIPVENTQYF,TGTGCCAGTAGTATACCCGTGGAGAATACGCAGTATTTT
NA,TRBJ2-7,TRBD2,TRBV7-9,CASSTLAGGGEQYF,TGTGCCAGCAGCACACTAGCGGGGGGTGGCGAGCAGTACTTC
few,TRBJ2-1,NA,TRBV29-1,CSVASDLNNEQFF,TGCAGCGTTGCCAGCGACCTAAACAATGAGCAGTTCTTC